Listed here are 32 T cell receptor beta chains from one sample, sequenced in a study of stem cell transplantation in POMP-related autoinflammatory disease. Overall study results and limits: A trend toward lower repertoire diversity and greater clonality appeared in every analyzed T-cell subset of PRAID patients. In PRAID patients, the number of distinct TRB V-J gene pairings was restricted.

Measured with immunoSEQ multiplex PCR; TCRdb has only the in-frame clones, and not every one. The sample carries 7,000 to 9,000 clones, approximately 93% recorded once. These TCRs' antigens remain unknown. Sequences were derived from CD8+ T cells from PBMCs, sampled before stem cell transplantation. Receptors originate from a human donor with POMP-related autoinflammation and immune dysregulation (PRAID).

The chain uses TRBV2 and TRBJ1-2; D remains ambiguous. V lost 7 bases and J 1 base, leaving 16 bases between the germline ends. There are 15 residues in the CDR3. Germline V gene sequence: CDR1 SNHLY, CDR2 FYNNEI. The CDR3: CASMTSGFHNYGYTF. In nucleotides, the CDR3 is TGTGCCAGCATGACGTCGGGGTTCCATAACTATGGCTACACCTTC.

CDR3 DNA: TGTGCCAGCAGCTTAGCACCGAACTACGAGCAGTACTTC. The encoded protein is CASSLAPNYEQYF. This chain uses TRBV11-2 with TRBJ2-7; no clear D. Deletions cut 1 base from V and 3 bases from J, with 7 bases between. This CDR3 has 13 residues. From germline, CDR1 is SGHAT and CDR2 FQNNGV.

This chain uses TRBV28 with TRBJ2-7; 8 bases match TRBD2. J lost 2 bases, V lost 5 bases, and 5 bases had no gene match. Germline lookup yields CDR1 MDHEN and CDR2 SYDVKM. The CDR3 extends over 14 amino acids. This chain's CDR3 is CASSGTSSPYEQYF. CDR3 nucleotide sequence: TGTGCCAGCAGTGGGACTAGTTCACCCTACGAGCAGTACTTC.

The chain employs TRBV7-9 and TRBJ2-3, with unresolved D. The germline gives CDR1 SEHNR, CDR2 FQNEAQ (reference sequence). The V end lost 3 bases, the J end lost 0 bases, and 10 bases lay between the germline ends. The CDR3 totals 15 residues. CDR3 sequence reads: CASSLTGTSTDTQYF. CDR3 bases: TGTGCCAGCAGCTTGACTGGAACTAGCACAGATACGCAGTATTTT.

The chain employs TRBV20-1 and TRBJ2-1; no reliable D call. Trimming removed 3 bases at V and 9 bases at J, with 6 bases between. The CDR3 covers 10 residues. The germline gives CDR1 DFQATT, CDR2 SNEGSKA (reference sequence). CDR3: CSASAFEQFF. As DNA, the CDR3 is TGCAGTGCTAGCGCCTTTGAGCAGTTCTTC.

In this sample, this clone turned up once. The same CDR3 arises from other DNA sequences in this sample as well. The chain has TRBV30 and TRBJ1-2, with a weak D call TRBD1 (6 bases). V was pared by 3 bases and J by 1 base, with 21 bases between. Germline loops: CDR1 GTSNPN, CDR2 SVGIG (reference sequence). This CDR3 contains 17 residues. CDR3 sequence: CAWRNLDRPLDNYGYTF. The CDR3 bases are TGTGCCTGGAGGAACCTAGACAGGCCGCTAGATAACTATGGCTACACCTTC. The full variable domain, rest sourced from reference TRBV30 and TRBJ1-2, is SQTIHQWPATLVQPVGSPLSLECTVEGTSNPNLYWYRQAAGRGLQLLFYSVGIGQISSEVPQNLSASRPQDRQFILSSKKLLLSDSGFYLCAWRNLDRPLDNYGYTFGSGTRLTVV.

The gene calls are TRBV27 and TRBJ2-6; D uncertain. The V gene lost 3 bases and the J gene lost 1 base, with 7 bases spanning the gap. There are 15 residues in the CDR3. Germline-derived CDR1 and CDR2 are MNHEY and SMNVEV (reference sequence). The CDR3 spells CASSFGPSGANVLTF. The CDR3 region has the DNA TGTGCCAGCAGTTTTGGCCCTTCTGGGGCCAACGTCCTGACTTTC. Variable domain in full (rest from reference TRBV27 and TRBJ2-6): EAQVTQNPRYLITVTGKKLTVTCSQNMNHEYMSWYRQDPGLGLRQIYYSMNVEVTDKGDVPEGYKVSRKEKRNFPLILESPSPNQTSLYFCASSFGPSGANVLTFGAGSRLTVL.

The count of this clone is one. The chain combines TRBV5-6 with TRBJ1-1, with TRBD1 matching 8 bases. The V gene's germline CDR1 is SGHDT and CDR2 YYEEEE. V shed 0 bases and J 6 bases; nucleotides not matched to a gene: 4. The CDR3 extends over 14 amino acids. The CDR3 sequence: CASSLGTGNPEAFF. CDR3 coding DNA: TGTGCCAGCAGCTTGGGGACAGGGAATCCTGAAGCTTTCTTT.

CDR3 residues: CASSLSQGAEKLFF. The CDR3 DNA is TGTGCCAGCAGTTTATCACAGGGGGCTGAAAAACTGTTTTTT. The chain uses TRBV27 and TRBJ1-4, with 9 bases identical to TRBD1. Trimming cost V 0 bases and J 7 bases; bases outside gene matches: 0. CDR3 length: 14 amino acids. CDR1 and CDR2 (germline): MNHEY, SMNVEV (reference sequence). The full variable domain, in which reference TRBV27 and TRBJ1-4 provide the parts outside the CDR3, is EAQVTQNPRYLITVTGKKLTVTCSQNMNHEYMSWYRQDPGLGLRQIYYSMNVEVTDKGDVPEGYKVSRKEKRNFPLILESPSPNQTSLYFCASSLSQGAEKLFFGSGTQLSVL.

The chain employs TRBV28 and TRBJ2-7, with D uncertain. The length of the CDR3 is 12 residues. Germline V CDR1 and CDR2: MDHEN, SYDVKM. V was pared by 5 bases and J by 4 bases, with 9 bases between. The CDR3 nucleotides are TGTGCCAGCAGTCCTTTCGGGTACGAGCAGTACTTC. Its protein is CASSPFGYEQYF.

The chain uses TRBV5-4 and TRBJ2-7; no clear D. V lost 1 base, J lost 5 bases, and 10 bases lay in between. The CDR3 consists of 13 residues. The germline V gene has CDR1 SGHNT and CDR2 YYREEE (reference sequence). CDR3 coding DNA: TGTGCCAGCAGCTTGCTGGAGCTCAACGAGCAGTACTTC. Encoded protein: CASSLLELNEQYF.

V usage is TRBV12-2 and J usage is TRBJ1-2; the table's D call of TRBD1 was not tested on the DNA. TRBV12-2 is assigned pseudogene status. This CDR3 has 15 amino acids. The CDR3 loop reads CASRLERTGFFGYTF. As DNA, the CDR3 is TGTGCAAGTCGCTTAGAGAGGACAGGGTTTTTCGGCTACACCTTC.

The chain couples TRBV7-9 to TRBJ1-1; 8 positions agree with TRBD1. From germline, CDR1 is SEHNR and CDR2 FQNEAQ (reference sequence). The CDR3 totals 15 residues. V was pared by 4 bases and J by 4 bases, with 8 bases of the junction left unmatched. For the CDR3, the DNA is TGTGCCAGCAGCTCAATGACAGGGGAGGCCACTGAAGCTTTCTTT. Translated, it gives CASSSMTGEATEAFF.

With regard to this clone: At one end, the junction sequence differs from germline, possibly due to a read error. V is TRBV29-1 and J is TRBJ2-1; TRBD2 matches at 9 bases. The CDR3 runs to 13 residues. The germline V gene encodes CDR1 SQVTM and CDR2 ANQGSEA. The CDR3 sequence: CGVDGGRADEQFF. In nucleotides, the CDR3 is TGCGGCGTTGACGGCGGGAGGGCAGATGAGCAGTTCTTC.

The J gene is TRBJ1-1, the V gene TRBV23-1; perhaps TRBD1 as D (5 bases). TRBV23-1 is identified as an open reading frame with a role that is uncertain. The CDR3 consists of 15 residues. The V and J ends lost 5 bases and 1 base respectively, with 14 bases between them. Here the CDR3 DNA reads TGCGCCAGCAGTTTTATAGGGACGAGGAACACTGAAGCTTTCTTT. It yields the protein CASSFIGTRNTEAFF.

This chain connects TRBV7-6 to TRBJ2-2, with a tentative D call TRBD2 (5 bases). The CDR3 loop spans 13 amino acids. Germline V gene data show CDR1 as SGHVS and CDR2 as FNYEAQ. V was clipped by 4 bases and J by 2 bases, with 5 bases between them. In nucleotides, the CDR3 is TGTGCCAGCAGCTGGACTAACACCGGGGAGCTGTTTTTT. This gives the protein CASSWTNTGELFF. The full variable domain, its missing parts supplied by reference TRBV7-6 and TRBJ2-2, is GAGVSQSPRYKVTKRGQDVALRCDPISGHVSLYWYRQALGQGPEFLTYFNYEAQQDKSGLPNDRFSAERPEGSISTLTIQRTEQRDSAMYRCASSWTNTGELFFGEGSRLTVL.

The V gene is TRBV7-6, the J gene TRBJ1-1, with TRBD1 matching over 7 bases. Germline V gene lookup returns CDR1 SGHVS and CDR2 FNYEAQ. This CDR3 has 14 residues. V lost 5 bases, J lost 4 bases, and 7 bases stayed unmatched. CDR3 amino acids: CASSTTAGGTEAFF. CDR3 nucleotides: TGTGCCAGCAGCACCACAGCAGGGGGCACTGAAGCTTTCTTT.

This clone is a singleton in its sample. The chain couples TRBV6-1 to TRBJ1-6; 10 bases line up with TRBD1. Trimming took 3 bases from V and 8 from J; bases not matched to a gene: 4. This CDR3 region has 15 residues. CDR1 and CDR2 from the germline V gene are MNHNS and SASEGT. The CDR3 DNA follows: TGTGCCAGCAGTGACCGACAGGGGGCTTATTCACCCCTCCACTTT. It translates to CASSDRQGAYSPLHF.

The chain employs TRBV7-8 and TRBJ1-5; 7 bases map to TRBD1. CDR1 and CDR2 from the germline V gene are SGHVS and FQNEAQ. The CDR3 runs to 13 residues. The V gene end was trimmed by 2 bases and the J gene end by 8 bases; junction bases not matched to a gene: 3. The CDR3 loop reads CASSLHRGKPQHF. The CDR3 DNA is TGTGCCAGCAGCTTACACAGGGGAAAGCCCCAGCATTTT.

The gene calls are TRBV6-6 and TRBJ2-1, with D perhaps assigned TRBD1 or TRBD2 (6 bases each). Trimming pared 0 bases from V and 4 bases from J, leaving 10 bases between. The CDR3 length is 15 residues. Germline lookup yields CDR1 MNHNY and CDR2 SVGAGI (reference sequence). The CDR3 here is CASSYSTGAYNEQFF. CDR3 DNA: TGTGCCAGCAGTTACTCAACGGGGGCGTACAATGAGCAGTTCTTC.

The J gene is TRBJ1-1, the V gene TRBV5-8, with unresolved D. V gave up 1 base and J gave up 2 bases, with 0 bases separating them. CDR3 length: 11 amino acids. The V gene's germline CDR1 is SGHTS and CDR2 YDEGEE. The CDR3 loop reads CASSLNTEAFF. The DNA of the CDR3 is TGTGCCAGCAGCTTGAACACTGAAGCTTTCTTT.

The chain combines TRBV18 with TRBJ2-3; D gene unclear. The CDR3 totals 13 residues. V gave up 3 bases and J gave up 1 base, with 5 bases separating them. CDR1 and CDR2 from the germline V gene are KGHSH and LQKENI. CDR3 sequence reads: CASSPTGTDTQYF. DNA for the CDR3: TGTGCCAGCTCACCCACAGGCACAGATACGCAGTATTTT.

The J gene is TRBJ1-2, the V gene TRBV25-1; 10 bases match TRBD1. V shed 4 bases and J 7 bases; nucleotides not matched to a gene: 15. From germline, CDR1 is MGHDK and CDR2 SYGVNS. CDR3 size: 17 residues. CDR3 in DNA: TGTGCCAGCAGTGGGGGGCGGCCCATCGGGACAGGGGCTGGCTACACCTTC. Translating gives CASSGGRPIGTGAGYTF.

J is TRBJ1-1 and V is TRBV7-9, with D possibly matching TRBD1 (6 bases). The CDR3 sequence is 14 residues long. The V gene's germline CDR1 is SEHNR and CDR2 FQNEAQ (reference sequence). Deletions cut 2 bases from V and 2 bases from J, with 9 bases between. The DNA for the CDR3 is TGTGCCAGCAGCTTATTAGGGGGAAACACTGAAGCTTTCTTT. This gives the protein CASSLLGGNTEAFF.

The chain is built from TRBV13 and TRBJ2-5, with 10 positions matching TRBD2. The CDR3 runs to 16 residues. CDR1 is PRHDT, CDR2 FYEKMQ, per germline (reference sequence). Germline trimming cut 5 bases from V and 1 base from J; bases unmatched to any gene: 7. The CDR3: CASSLRGLAVQETQYF. The DNA of the CDR3 is TGTGCCAGCAGCCTTAGAGGACTAGCGGTCCAAGAGACCCAGTACTTC.

The gene calls are TRBV9 and TRBJ2-1, with a tentative D call TRBD2 (6 bases). The CDR3 contains 14 residues. Looked up from germline, CDR1 is SGDLS and CDR2 is YYNGEE. The germline V and J ends were trimmed by 4 bases and 6 bases, with 14 bases remaining between them. CDR3 sequence reads: CASSHGGAGNEQFF. The CDR3 nucleotides are TGTGCCAGCAGCCACGGGGGAGCGGGCAATGAGCAGTTCTTC.

The chain has TRBV7-3 and TRBJ2-3, with a weak D call TRBD2 (6 bases). The V end was cut by 5 bases, the J end by 2 bases, with 14 bases between. Per germline, CDR1 SGHTA and CDR2 FQGTGA. The CDR3 covers 15 residues. CDR3 amino acids: CASSRGTAITDTQYF. For the CDR3, the DNA is TGTGCCAGCAGCCGCGGGACCGCGATCACAGATACGCAGTATTTT.

This rearrangement joins TRBV6-1 to TRBJ2-7, with D perhaps matching TRBD1 (6 bases). The CDR3 sequence is 12 residues long. Germline-derived CDR1 and CDR2 are MNHNS and SASEGT. Between the trimmed V and J ends, which lost 4 bases and 6 bases, there was a span of 10 bases. The CDR3 coding sequence is TGTGCCAGCAGTGGGACAGTCCTCGAGCAGTACTTC. Translation gives CASSGTVLEQYF.

This chain connects TRBV27 to TRBJ2-5, with 7 bases matching TRBD1. V shed 4 bases and J 4 bases; nucleotides not matched to a gene: 9. Germline V lookup: CDR1 MNHEY, CDR2 SMNVEV (reference sequence). The CDR3 has 15 residues. CDR3 in amino acids: CASSSWDSRSETQYF. The CDR3 bases are TGTGCCAGCAGTTCTTGGGACAGTCGCTCAGAGACCCAGTACTTC.

The chain carries TRBV9 and TRBJ2-3, with 7 nucleotides matching TRBD1. Unmatched junction bases numbered 12, after V lost 3 bases and J lost 11 bases. Germline V CDR1 and CDR2: SGDLS, YYNGEE. This CDR3 has 14 amino acids. CDR3 residues: CASSAGQDSGKQYF. CDR3 nucleotide sequence: TGTGCCAGCAGCGCCGGACAGGATAGTGGCAAGCAGTATTTT.

About this clone: Other DNA sequences in the sample encode the same CDR3. This chain joins TRBV19 and TRBJ1-1; D gene uncertain. V dropped 1 base and J dropped 2 bases, with 2 bases sitting between them. From germline, CDR1 is LNHDA and CDR2 SQIVND (reference sequence). This CDR3 has 12 residues. CDR3 nucleotides: TGTGCCAGTAGTATAGGTAACACTGAAGCTTTCTTT. The encoded protein is CASSIGNTEAFF.

The chain couples TRBV27 to TRBJ2-1, with TRBD2 matching 7 bases. Germline V gene sequence: CDR1 MNHEY, CDR2 SMNVEV (reference sequence). V lost 2 bases to trimming and J lost 12 bases; unmatched junction nucleotides: 7. There are 13 residues in the CDR3. This CDR3 is CASSLNAGEGQFF. The CDR3 nucleotides read TGTGCCAGCAGTTTAAACGCGGGAGAGGGGCAGTTCTTC.